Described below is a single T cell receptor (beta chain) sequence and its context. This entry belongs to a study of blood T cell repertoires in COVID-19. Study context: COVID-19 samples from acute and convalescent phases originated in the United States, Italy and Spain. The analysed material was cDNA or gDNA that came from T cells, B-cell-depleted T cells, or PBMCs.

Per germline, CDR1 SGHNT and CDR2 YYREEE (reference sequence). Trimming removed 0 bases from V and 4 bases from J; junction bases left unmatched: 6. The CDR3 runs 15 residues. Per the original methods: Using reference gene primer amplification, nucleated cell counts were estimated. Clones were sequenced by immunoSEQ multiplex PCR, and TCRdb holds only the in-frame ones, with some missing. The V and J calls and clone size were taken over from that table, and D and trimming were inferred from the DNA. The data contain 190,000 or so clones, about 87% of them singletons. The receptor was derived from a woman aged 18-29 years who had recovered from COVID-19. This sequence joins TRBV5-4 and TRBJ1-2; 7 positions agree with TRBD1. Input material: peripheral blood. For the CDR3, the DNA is TGTGCCAGCAGCTTGGCAAACAGGGGAGGCTATGGCTACACCTTC. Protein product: CASSLANRGGYGYTF.